What follows are 24 T cell receptor beta chains derived from one specimen sequenced in a study of cytomegalovirus exposure and HLA in healthy donors. Use of 60 Vbeta and 13 Jbeta primers characterized the PCR. Sequencing used immunoSEQ multiplex PCR; TCRdb keeps in-frame clones, though not all of them. Seen here are fewer than 140,000 clones, around 71% observed once, and the top ten hold roughly 0.79%. Sequenced: PBMCs. Receptor source: a boy between 10 and 17 years old in good health and CMV-seronegative.

The genes are TRBV9 and TRBJ1-1; D remains unclear. From germline, CDR1 is SGDLS and CDR2 YYNGEE. This CDR3 has 13 residues. V lost 0 bases, J lost 6 bases, and 9 bases lay in between. CDR3: CASSVVRVAEAFF. DNA for the CDR3: TGTGCCAGCAGCGTAGTGAGGGTAGCTGAAGCTTTCTTT.

V usage is TRBV19 and J usage is TRBJ2-7; 10 bases are shared with TRBD2. After removal of 5 bases from V and 3 bases from J, the junction contained 4 bases not matched to a gene. CDR1 LNHDA and CDR2 SQIVND come from the germline V gene (reference sequence). This CDR3 has 14 amino acids. CDR3 nucleotides: TGTGCCAGTAGTTTGTCTAGCGGGAGCTACGAGCAGTACTTC. Its protein product is CASSLSSGSYEQYF.

In DNA form, the CDR3 reads TGCGCCAGCAGCCAAGAGACCGGGACAGTCAATAACTATGGCTACACCTTC. Protein product: CASSQETGTVNNYGYTF. The J gene is TRBJ1-2, the V gene TRBV4-3, with TRBD1 matching over 7 bases. Germline V gene sequence: CDR1 LGHNA, CDR2 YSLEER. The V and J ends lost 0 bases and 1 base, in that order; junction bases with no gene match: 8. The CDR3 runs to 17 residues.

The chain has TRBV15 and TRBJ2-1, with a tentative D call TRBD1 (6 bases). CDR3 length: 14 residues. The V gene lost 5 bases and the J gene lost 4 bases, with 12 bases spanning the gap. CDR1 is LNHNV and CDR2 is YYDKDF in the germline V gene (reference sequence). The CDR3 nucleotides are TGTGCCACCAGCGCATTCGGACAGTACAATGAGCAGTTCTTC. Translated, it gives CATSAFGQYNEQFF. Together with reference TRBV15 and TRBJ2-1, the CDR3 gives the full variable domain: DAMVIQNPRYQVTQFGKPVTLSCSQTLNHNVMYWYQQKSSQAPKLLFHYYDKDFNNEADTPDNFQSRRPNTSFCFLDIRSPGLGDTAMYLCATSAFGQYNEQFFGPGTRLTVL.

This clone showed up just a few times. V and J are TRBV10-3 and TRBJ1-5; D ambiguous. V gave up 2 bases and J gave up 4 bases, with 9 bases separating them. The germline CDR1 and CDR2 sequences are ENHRY and SYGVKD. The CDR3 runs to 14 residues. Here the CDR3 reads CAISEVVRNQPQHF. CDR3 nucleotides: TGTGCCATCAGTGAGGTGGTGCGAAATCAGCCCCAGCATTTT.

The V gene is TRBV11-3, the J gene TRBJ1-1; TRBD1 is a possible D gene (5 bases). Germline V gene sequence: CDR1 SGHNT, CDR2 YENEEA. The CDR3 spans 13 residues. Trimming took off 0 bases at V and 8 bases at J, with 10 bases between the two ends. Here the CDR3 reads CASSLDSRTEAFF. The CDR3 DNA is TGTGCCAGCAGCTTAGATAGCCGGACAGAAGCTTTCTTT.

This chain uses TRBV9 with TRBJ2-3; TRBD2 matches 8 bases. Germline CDR1 reads SGDLS; CDR2 reads YYNGEE. Losses at the gene ends were 0 bases for V and 5 bases for J; bases not matched to a gene: 5. The CDR3 is 15 residues long. The CDR3 loop is CASSVVFGGEDTQYF. CDR3 nucleotides: TGTGCCAGCAGCGTAGTGTTCGGGGGGGAAGATACGCAGTATTTT.

The CDR3 sequence: CASRPGTGGWSYEQYF. The CDR3 DNA follows: TGTGCCAGCAGACCCGGGACAGGGGGCTGGTCCTACGAGCAGTACTTC. The V call is TRBV28, the J call TRBJ2-7, with 12 bases fitting TRBD1. Trimming removed 6 bases from V and 1 base from J; junction bases left unmatched: 7. The CDR3 totals 16 residues. In germline, CDR1 is MDHEN, CDR2 SYDVKM.

This clone was picked up a small number of times. The chain couples TRBV11-3 to TRBJ1-2, with 7 bases aligning to TRBD1. V was clipped by 4 bases and J by 4 bases; unmatched bases: 0. The CDR3 extends over 12 amino acids. Germline V gene lookup returns CDR1 SGHNT and CDR2 YENEEA. CDR3 residues: CASSSGGYGYTF. The CDR3, as DNA: TGTGCCAGCAGCTCAGGGGGCTATGGCTACACCTTC.

This clone was detected once. The rearrangement uses TRBV2 and TRBJ2-7; D not certain. The CDR3 has 12 residues. The ends were cut back, 6 bases at V and 2 bases at J, with 8 bases in the middle. Germline CDR1 is SNHLY and CDR2 is FYNNEI. Here the CDR3 DNA reads TGTGCCAGCAGAGTGGCTGCCTACGAGCAGTACTTC. It encodes CASRVAAYEQYF.

The V and J genes are TRBV30 and TRBJ1-1; 9 bases match TRBD1. The CDR3 loop spans 13 amino acids. CDR1 and CDR2 from the germline V gene are GTSNPN and SVGIG (reference sequence). V shed 0 bases and J 10 bases; nucleotides not matched to a gene: 6. The CDR3 protein is CAWSVLLGQGAFF. CDR3 coding DNA: TGTGCCTGGAGTGTACTGCTGGGACAGGGAGCTTTCTTT.

The V gene is TRBV30, the J gene TRBJ1-2; 9 positions agree with TRBD1. Per germline, CDR1 GTSNPN and CDR2 SVGIG (reference sequence). The junction had 6 bases not matched to a gene; V was cut back by 0 bases and J by 4 bases. The CDR3 consists of 15 residues. This chain's CDR3 is CAWSVGGTGTYGYTF. Written as DNA, the CDR3 is TGTGCCTGGAGTGTAGGCGGGACAGGGACCTATGGCTACACCTTC.

The chain couples TRBV6-1 to TRBJ1-2; D is ambiguous. Germline V CDR1 and CDR2: MNHNS, SASEGT. The CDR3 consists of 13 residues. V dropped 7 bases and J dropped 4 bases, with 13 bases sitting between them. Here the CDR3 reads CASKPHLGYGYTF. CDR3 bases: TGTGCCAGCAAGCCCCACCTTGGCTATGGCTACACCTTC.

The chain employs TRBV7-2 and TRBJ2-5; perhaps TRBD1 as D (6 bases). There are 15 residues in the CDR3. The germline V gene has CDR1 SGHTA and CDR2 FQGNSA. V dropped 4 bases and J dropped 3 bases, with 15 bases sitting between them. The DNA of the CDR3 is TGTGCCAGCAGCTCCGCCCCGGACAGAAAAGAGACCCAGTACTTC. Amino acids: CASSSAPDRKETQYF.

This chain uses TRBV7-2 with TRBJ2-7; D is perhaps TRBD2 (5 bases). The CDR3 contains 15 residues. V was shortened by 3 bases and J by 0 bases, with 12 bases between the two germline ends. The germline gives CDR1 SGHTA, CDR2 FQGNSA. In DNA, the CDR3 is TGTGCCAGCAGCTTCAACCCGGGAACCTCCTACGAGCAGTACTTC. Protein product: CASSFNPGTSYEQYF.

The V call is TRBV19, the J call TRBJ1-1, with D possibly being TRBD1 (5 bases). This CDR3 region has 14 residues. The V gene lost 5 bases and the J gene lost 0 bases, with 10 bases spanning the gap. Germline V lookup: CDR1 LNHDA, CDR2 SQIVND (reference sequence). The CDR3 region is CASSFRGLNTEAFF. The DNA of the CDR3 is TGTGCCAGTAGTTTCCGGGGGTTGAACACTGAAGCTTTCTTT.

This clone was seen more than once but under ten times. The CDR3 loop reads CASSFYGDPNTEAFF. The CDR3 DNA reads as TGTGCCAGCAGCTTCTACGGAGACCCGAACACTGAAGCTTTCTTT. J is TRBJ1-1 and V is TRBV7-9, with unresolved D. Trimming pared 3 bases from V and 1 base from J, leaving 12 bases between. The CDR3 is 15 amino acids. Germline V gene lookup returns CDR1 SEHNR and CDR2 FQNEAQ (reference sequence).

The chain joins TRBV7-8 to TRBJ2-5; TRBD2 is a possible D gene (5 bases). Deletions cut 2 bases from V and 11 bases from J, with 12 bases between. The CDR3 extends over 12 amino acids. The germline gives CDR1 SGHVS, CDR2 FQNEAQ. The CDR3 DNA is TGTGCCAGCAGCTTACAAGGTGGGGAGCAGTACTTC. Translated: CASSLQGGEQYF.

This clone was observed once. V usage is TRBV7-9 and J usage is TRBJ1-5; 8 bases are a match to TRBD1. The CDR3 has 15 amino acids. V gave up 4 bases and J gave up 4 bases; unmatched junction bases: 6. Germline lookup yields CDR1 SEHNR and CDR2 FQNEAQ (reference sequence). The CDR3: CASSSDRGVNQPQHF. CDR3 coding DNA: TGTGCCAGCAGCTCCGACAGGGGAGTAAATCAGCCCCAGCATTTT.

The genes are TRBV18 and TRBJ1-4, with a tentative D call TRBD1 (6 bases). This CDR3 has 14 residues. The germline V gene encodes CDR1 KGHSH and CDR2 LQKENI. Trimming took 6 bases from V and 5 from J, leaving 13 bases between them. The CDR3 DNA reads as TGTGCCAGCTCTCAGTACAGGGAAAATGAAAAACTGTTTTTT. It codes for CASSQYRENEKLFF.

J is TRBJ2-7 and V is TRBV7-3; TRBD2 is a possible D gene (6 bases). The CDR3 runs to 13 residues. The germline gives CDR1 SGHTA, CDR2 FQGTGA. Trimming left V 0 bases short and J 7 bases short, with 10 bases between. CDR3 in DNA: TGTGCCAGCAGCTTAACGGGGGAGGTAGAGCAGTACTTC. It yields the protein CASSLTGEVEQYF. Combining the CDR3 with reference TRBV7-3 and TRBJ2-7 gives the whole variable domain GAGVSQTPSNKVTEKGKYVELRCDPISGHTALYWYRQSLGQGPEFLIYFQGTGAADDSGLPNDRFFAVRPEGSVSTLKIQRTERGDSAVYLCASSLTGEVEQYFGPGTRLTVT.

The chain has TRBV9 and TRBJ2-2, with 8 bases aligning to TRBD1. The CDR3 loop spans 15 amino acids. The V and J ends lost 4 bases and 1 base, in that order; junction bases with no gene match: 3. CDR1 and CDR2 from the germline V gene are SGDLS and YYNGEE. In DNA, the CDR3 is TGTGCCAGCAGCCCGGACAGGGAGAACACCGGGGAGCTGTTTTTT. Residues: CASSPDRENTGELFF.

V and J are TRBV7-9 and TRBJ1-1, with 8 nucleotides matching TRBD1. The germline gives CDR1 SEHNR, CDR2 FQNEAQ (reference sequence). The CDR3 contains 16 residues. Trimming cost V 5 bases and J 0 bases; bases outside gene matches: 8. The CDR3 DNA reads TGTGCCAGCAGCCCCGGACAGGGAATGATGAACACTGAAGCTTTCTTT. Protein product: CASSPGQGMMNTEAFF.

V is TRBV30 and J is TRBJ1-5; a possible D gene is TRBD1 (6 bases). In germline, CDR1 is GTSNPN, CDR2 SVGIG (reference sequence). Trimming stripped 2 bases from V and 14 bases from J, with 19 bases between. The CDR3 is 13 amino acids. The DNA of the CDR3 is TGTGCCTGGAGTTCCACCCCTGGGGGCGGAGAGCATTTT. Translating gives CAWSSTPGGGEHF.